These 18 T cell receptor beta chains came from one sample sequenced in a study of blood T cells in healthy people across ages. For the second PCR, which ran for about 6 to 11 cycles, a sample-barcoded 5' primer and a J-beta primer mix were used. TCRdb reprocessed the 5' RACE reads via MiXCR and lists one record per CDR3 protein. The table has about 1,400,000 distinct CDR3 sequences, roughly 45% seen once. The material sequenced was blood. These receptors originate from a woman between 18 and 29 years old in good health.

V is TRBV21-1 and J is TRBJ1-2; TRBD1 is the table's D call and was not checked against the DNA. TRBV21-1 is described as a pseudogene. This CDR3 has 13 residues. The DNA for the CDR3 is TGTGCCTCACTAGGGGGGCCGGACTATGGCTACACCTTC. This codes for CASLGGPDYGYTF.

This clonotype was seen more than once but under ten times. The chain joins TRBV6-5 to TRBJ2-6; no clear D gene. CDR3 length equals 17 residues. V was pared by 3 bases and J by 0 bases, with 12 bases between. The germline gives CDR1 MNHEY, CDR2 SVGAGI. CDR3 nucleotide sequence: TGTGCCAGCAGTTATGGGTTTCCCCTCTCTGGGGCCAACGTCCTGACTTTC. Translating gives CASSYGFPLSGANVLTF.

The chain has TRBV15 and TRBJ2-3; D call uncertain. The CDR3 sequence is 16 residues long. Germline V CDR1 and CDR2: LNHNV, YYDKDF (reference sequence). Trimming shortened V by 0 bases and J by 1 base, and 11 bases separated the two germline ends. This CDR3 reads CATSRDVIVGTDTQYF. CDR3 sequence (DNA): TGTGCCACCAGCAGAGATGTTATTGTGGGCACAGATACGCAGTATTTT.

This chain joins TRBV28 and TRBJ1-1; the D is unclear. V was shortened by 4 bases and J by 8 bases, with 8 bases between the two germline ends. From germline, CDR1 is MDHEN and CDR2 SYDVKM. This CDR3 spans 11 amino acids. This CDR3 reads CASSSRMEAFF. For the CDR3, the DNA is TGTGCCAGCAGTTCCCGGATGGAAGCTTTCTTT. Looking up the rest from reference TRBV28 and TRBJ1-1 gives the full variable domain: DVKVTQSSRYLVKRTGEKVFLECVQDMDHENMFWYRQDPGLGLRLIYFSYDVKMKEKGDIPEGYSVSREKKERFSLILESASTNQTSMYLCASSSRMEAFFGQGTRLTVV.

The J gene is TRBJ2-1, the V gene TRBV10-3, with 14 bases aligning to TRBD2. From germline, CDR1 is ENHRY and CDR2 SYGVKD. The CDR3 consists of 16 residues. J lost 7 bases, V lost 6 bases, and 8 bases had no gene match. The CDR3 reads CAIRGTSGGRGNEQFF. Here the CDR3 DNA reads TGTGCCATCAGGGGGACTAGCGGGGGCCGGGGGAATGAGCAGTTCTTC.

The chain carries TRBV27 and TRBJ2-5, with TRBD1 as a possible D gene (6 bases). The J call may be faulty, since TRBJ2-7 better matches the DNA end. Germline V CDR1 and CDR2: MNHEY, SMNVEV (reference sequence). The CDR3 sequence is 13 residues long. CDR3 sequence: CASSSQGLGEQYF. The CDR3, as DNA: TGTGCCAGCAGTTCACAGGGTTTGGGCGAGCAGTACTTC.

This clonotype was detected only a few times. This chain links TRBV28 with TRBJ2-4; D unclear. Trimming stripped 5 bases from V and 1 base from J, with 6 bases between. This CDR3 region has 13 residues. Germline V gives CDR1 MDHEN, CDR2 SYDVKM. The DNA of the CDR3 is TGTGCCAGCAGTCTCTGGGCCAAAAACATTCAGTACTTC. The encoded protein is CASSLWAKNIQYF.

V is TRBV5-1 and J is TRBJ2-2; possible D gene TRBD1, 6 bases. The CDR3 runs to 17 residues. V gave up 3 bases and J gave up 0 bases, with 15 bases separating them. Per the germline V gene, CDR1 is SGHRS and CDR2 is YFSETQ. The CDR3 protein is CASSSQRQGTNTGELFF. The CDR3 coding sequence is TGCGCCAGCAGCTCCCAAAGGCAGGGGACGAACACCGGGGAGCTGTTTTTT.

V is TRBV28 and J is TRBJ2-6; D uncertain. With 4 bases removed from V and 0 bases from J, the gap between germline ends came to 10 bases. CDR1 is MDHEN, CDR2 SYDVKM, per germline. The CDR3 is made up of 16 amino acids. The CDR3 protein is CASSYIGSSGANVLTF. The CDR3 DNA reads TGTGCCAGCAGTTATATCGGTTCCTCTGGGGCCAACGTCCTGACTTTC.

This clonotype was detected a few times. The rearrangement joins TRBV29-1 to TRBJ2-7, with unresolved D. The V end lost 0 bases, the J end lost 7 bases, and 16 bases lay between the germline ends. The CDR3 spans 14 residues. CDR1 is SQVTM, CDR2 ANQGSEA, per germline. The CDR3 is CSVEDLAGYNEQYF. For the CDR3, the DNA is TGCAGCGTTGAAGATCTGGCCGGATACAATGAGCAGTACTTC.

A single count supports this clonotype. The chain recombines TRBV10-3 with TRBJ2-7, with TRBD1 matching over 12 bases. Germline V CDR1 and CDR2: ENHRY, SYGVKD. The CDR3 totals 16 residues. The trim removed 4 bases at V and 6 bases at J, leaving 10 bases unmatched. CDR3 loop: CAISAVSGTGGSEQYF. The CDR3 DNA is TGTGCCATCAGTGCGGTCTCCGGGACAGGGGGCTCCGAGCAGTACTTC.

The chain links TRBV7-6 to TRBJ2-7; maybe TRBD2 (7 bases). Germline V lookup: CDR1 SGHVS, CDR2 FNYEAQ. Trimming cost V 1 base and J 2 bases, with 12 bases left between them. The CDR3 contains 15 residues. This CDR3 reads CASSLGAGAAYEQYF. CDR3 bases: TGTGCCAGCAGCTTAGGGGCGGGGGCAGCCTACGAGCAGTACTTC.

The chain couples TRBV20-1 to TRBJ2-7; 10 bases fit TRBD2. The DNA end favors TRBJ2-5, so the J call may be wrong. The CDR3 is 18 amino acids. Germline values: CDR1 DFQATT, CDR2 SNEGSKA (reference sequence). CDR3 sequence: CSASSSKVGLAGVETQYF. CDR3 nucleotide sequence: TGCAGTGCTAGCTCTAGCAAAGTGGGGCTAGCGGGAGTTGAGACCCAGTACTTC.

The chain combines TRBV5-1 with TRBJ1-2; maybe TRBD1 (6 bases). Per the germline V gene, CDR1 is SGHRS and CDR2 is YFSETQ. This CDR3 is 16 amino acids long. With 4 bases removed from V and 6 bases from J, the gap between germline ends came to 22 bases. CDR3 in DNA: TGCGCCAGCAGCATTTCGGGACATTCATTAGATCATGGCTACACCTTC. It yields the protein CASSISGHSLDHGYTF.

The V call is TRBV2, the J call TRBJ1-2; D perhaps matches TRBD1 (5 bases). The V and J ends lost 1 base and 8 bases respectively, with 17 bases between them. The CDR3 has 15 amino acids. Germline CDR1 reads SNHLY; CDR2 reads FYNNEI. Written as DNA, the CDR3 is TGTGCCAGCAGTGAAGGCCCTGGGACGTTGGGCGGCTACACCTTC. It translates to CASSEGPGTLGGYTF.

J is TRBJ1-2 and V is TRBV3-1; no reliable D call. This CDR3 is 12 amino acids long. Trimming left V 0 bases short and J 8 bases short, with 7 bases between. Germline V gives CDR1 LGHDT, CDR2 YNNKEL (reference sequence). CDR3 nucleotides: TGTGCCAGCAGCCAAGATTGGAGGGGCTACACCTTC. Translating gives CASSQDWRGYTF.

This clonotype was counted only a few times. V and J are TRBV20-1 and TRBJ2-3, with D possibly being TRBD1 or TRBD2 (5 bases each). CDR1 is DFQATT, CDR2 SNEGSKA, per germline (reference sequence). Trimming shortened V by 6 bases and J by 2 bases, and 15 bases separated the two germline ends. This CDR3 contains 14 residues. The CDR3 is CSAHKLGDTDTQYF. The CDR3 DNA is TGCAGTGCCCACAAACTGGGGGACACAGATACGCAGTATTTT.

Here the CDR3 reads CASSQQGAAPAALHF. DNA of the CDR3: TGTGCCAGCAGCCAGCAGGGGGCGGCTCCTGCCGCCCTCCACTTT. The chain uses TRBV4-2 and TRBJ1-6; 8 nucleotides align to TRBD1. The V gene's germline CDR1 is LGHNA and CDR2 YNFKEQ. Unmatched junction bases numbered 12, after V lost 3 bases and J lost 14 bases. The CDR3 runs to 15 residues.